These 28 T cell receptor beta chains originate from one sample sequenced in a study of Graves' ophthalmopathy and Graves' hyperthyroidism. TCR beta CDR3 amplification used RNA transcripts. Second-round multiplex PCR came after first-round RT-PCR with HTBI primers. TCRdb passed the multiplex PCR reads through MiXCR, listing each CDR3 protein once. The sample shows about half a million distinct CDR3 sequences, approximately 15% of them seen only once. The sample comprised blood. The receptors originated from a woman aged 25 to 39 with Graves' ophthalmopathy.

This clonotype was seen at least ten times. V gene TRBV19 combines with J gene TRBJ1-1; TRBD1 matches at 7 bases. CDR1 is LNHDA, CDR2 SQIVND, per germline (reference sequence). V lost 4 bases, J lost 7 bases, and 6 bases stayed unmatched. The CDR3 spans 13 residues. CDR3 protein: CASSTKTGLEAFF. In DNA, the CDR3 is TGTGCCAGTAGTACCAAGACAGGGCTTGAAGCTTTCTTT.

This clonotype came up many times. The chain recombines TRBV11-2 with TRBJ1-1, with D hard to call. CDR1 and CDR2 from the germline V gene are SGHAT and FQNNGV. The CDR3 runs 17 residues. V lost 1 base, J lost 3 bases, and 18 bases lay in between. CDR3 nucleotides: TGTGCCAGCAGCTTAGTCGAGGATTGGTACGGAGACACTGAAGCTTTCTTT. The encoded protein is CASSLVEDWYGDTEAFF.

With regard to this clonotype: A much bigger clone sits one base away, suggesting this may be a read error. The CDR3 bases are TGTGCCATCAGTGACCCTGGAAGGGCGGGAGGCTACACCTTC. Its protein is CAISDPGRAGGYTF. The V and J genes are TRBV24-1 and TRBJ1-2; D gene ambiguous. Germline V gives CDR1 KGHDR, CDR2 SFDVKD. This CDR3 comprises 14 residues.

This clonotype was observed many times. The V gene is TRBV19, the J gene TRBJ1-5, with TRBD1 identical over 12 bases. Germline CDR1 and CDR2: LNHDA and SQIVND (reference sequence). The CDR3 is 15 amino acids. Trimming removed 1 base from V and 5 bases from J; junction bases left unmatched: 0. CDR3 bases: TGTGCCAGTAGTATAGGGGACAGGGGGCATCAGCCCCAGCATTTT. This gives the protein CASSIGDRGHQPQHF.

V gene TRBV6-1 combines with J gene TRBJ1-1, with D maybe TRBD1 (5 bases). The V end lost 10 bases, the J end lost 2 bases, and 14 bases lay between the germline ends. This CDR3 comprises 13 residues. Germline-derived CDR1 and CDR2 are MNHNS and SASEGT. CDR3 in DNA: TGTGCCAACAGGATCAGCATTAACACTGAAGCTTTCTTT. Its translation: CANRISINTEAFF.

This clonotype was counted ten times or more. The chain uses TRBV12-3 or TRBV12-4 and TRBJ2-2; tentative D call: TRBD1 (6 bases). Trimming removed 6 bases at V and 2 bases at J, with 16 bases between. CDR3 length: 16 amino acids. Written as DNA, the CDR3 is TGTGCCAGCAGACCCATAGCAGGGGCCAACACCGGGGAGCTGTTTTTT. Its protein product is CASRPIAGANTGELFF.

This chain connects TRBV27 to TRBJ1-2; 9 bases are a match to TRBD1. The V segment lost 4 bases and the J segment 4 bases; nucleotides outside the gene matches: 4. This CDR3 has 14 amino acids. The germline V gene has CDR1 MNHEY and CDR2 SMNVEV (reference sequence). Here the CDR3 reads CASSSRDRAYGYTF. DNA of the CDR3: TGTGCCAGCAGTTCCCGGGACAGGGCCTATGGCTACACCTTC.

The chain links TRBV6-1 to TRBJ2-6; 12 bases fit TRBD1. Losses at the gene ends were 7 bases for V and 4 bases for J; bases not matched to a gene: 5. CDR3 length: 16 amino acids. Looked up from germline, CDR1 is MNHNS and CDR2 is SASEGT. Here the CDR3 reads CASNEGQGAGANVLTF. CDR3 in DNA: TGTGCCAGCAATGAGGGACAGGGGGCCGGGGCCAACGTCCTGACTTTC.

By share, this clonotype ranks as large (0.1 to 1%). CDR3 nucleotides: TGTGCCAGCAGCCCATCTTTCGGACTAGCGGGAGGCGAGACCCAGTACTTC. Its protein product is CASSPSFGLAGGETQYF. V gene TRBV28 combines with J gene TRBJ2-5; TRBD2 agrees at 14 bases. The junction had 11 bases not matched to a gene; V was cut back by 6 bases and J by 5 bases. This CDR3 has 17 amino acids. Germline lookup yields CDR1 MDHEN and CDR2 SYDVKM.

The CDR3 sequence is CASSLAHWDRGIYEQYF. For the CDR3, the DNA is TGTGCCAGCAGCTTGGCGCACTGGGACAGGGGGATTTACGAGCAGTACTTC. The genes are TRBV6-1 and TRBJ2-7; 11 nucleotides align to TRBD1. The CDR3 extends over 17 amino acids. Germline CDR1 MNHNS, CDR2 SASEGT. V gave up 6 bases and J gave up 4 bases; unmatched junction bases: 14.

There are many counts of this clonotype. This chain connects TRBV28 to TRBJ2-7; the D call may be TRBD1 or TRBD2 (6 bases each). CDR1 and CDR2 (germline): MDHEN, SYDVKM. V was trimmed by 4 bases and J by 4 bases, leaving 14 bases between them. This CDR3 has 14 residues. The CDR3 DNA is TGTGCCAGCAGTTCCATCGGGGGCCATTACGAGCAGTACTTC. Translated, it gives CASSSIGGHYEQYF.

This clonotype was observed at least ten times. The V and J genes are TRBV20-1 and TRBJ1-2; D is ambiguous. Germline values: CDR1 DFQATT, CDR2 SNEGSKA (reference sequence). There are 15 residues in the CDR3. V lost 5 bases and J lost 0, with 16 bases in between. CDR3 coding DNA: TGCAGTGCTTCGAATCCCGCCGAGGCTAACTATGGCTACACCTTC. Translated, it gives CSASNPAEANYGYTF.

The genes are TRBV30 and TRBJ1-2, with D perhaps TRBD1 (6 bases). The CDR3 has 16 amino acids. Germline V lookup: CDR1 GTSNPN, CDR2 SVGIG (reference sequence). V lost 1 base, J lost 6 bases, and 21 bases lay in between. As DNA, the CDR3 is TGTGCCTGGAGTGGAGACAGGAGCTCCACCCGGAATGGCTACACCTTC. It codes for CAWSGDRSSTRNGYTF.

V usage is TRBV2 and J usage is TRBJ2-3; 10 bases are a match to TRBD2. The ends lost 2 bases at V and 1 base at J; junction bases unmatched: 3. Germline V gene lookup returns CDR1 SNHLY and CDR2 FYNNEI. There are 16 residues in the CDR3. CDR3 in amino acids: CASSENLAGGTDTQYF. CDR3 sequence (DNA): TGTGCCAGCAGTGAAAATCTAGCGGGGGGCACAGATACGCAGTATTTT. Combining the CDR3 with reference TRBV2 and TRBJ2-3 gives the whole variable domain EPEVTQTPSHQVTQMGQEVILRCVPISNHLYFYWYRQILGQKVEFLVSFYNNEISEKSEIFDDQFSVERPDGSNFTLKIRSTKLEDSAMYFCASSENLAGGTDTQYFGPGTRLTVL.

This clonotype showed up many times. This chain connects TRBV27 to TRBJ2-5; no reliable D call. This CDR3 is built from 14 residues. The V end lost 0 bases, the J end lost 5 bases, and 10 bases lay between the germline ends. CDR1 is MNHEY and CDR2 is SMNVEV in the germline V gene (reference sequence). The CDR3 protein is CASSLSLVAETQYF. The CDR3 nucleotides read TGTGCCAGCAGTTTATCACTGGTTGCGGAGACCCAGTACTTC.

This clonotype has a count of ten or more. The V and J genes are TRBV6-1 and TRBJ1-2; possibly TRBD1 for D (6 bases). The CDR3 has 12 residues. Trimming took off 8 bases at V and 4 bases at J, with 11 bases between the two ends. Germline lookup yields CDR1 MNHNS and CDR2 SASEGT. Written as DNA, the CDR3 is TGTGCCAGCGTCAAGGGGGGCTATGGCTACACCTTC. This gives the protein CASVKGGYGYTF.

This clonotype was detected many times. The genes are TRBV6-1 and TRBJ1-1; no clear D gene. Germline CDR1 is MNHNS and CDR2 is SASEGT. The CDR3 runs 15 residues. With 6 bases removed from V and 6 bases from J, the gap between germline ends came to 20 bases. The CDR3 nucleotides read TGTGCCAGCAGGAAAAAGGGCTCCGGGCTAGCTGAAGCTTTCTTT. Translation: CASRKKGSGLAEAFF.

Many counts were recorded for this clonotype. The rearrangement links TRBV2 to TRBJ1-1; D not certain. The V gene lost 4 bases and the J gene lost 7 bases, with 13 bases spanning the gap. Germline V gene sequence: CDR1 SNHLY, CDR2 FYNNEI. The CDR3 is 13 amino acids. As DNA, the CDR3 is TGTGCCAGCAGTGTCAGTGAGCGGAGTGAAGCTTTCTTT. The encoded protein is CASSVSERSEAFF.

This clonotype was seen ten or more times. The V and J genes are TRBV18 and TRBJ1-2; 7 positions match TRBD1. CDR1 is KGHSH, CDR2 LQKENI, per germline. Germline trimming cut 2 bases from V and 13 bases from J; bases unmatched to any gene: 13. This CDR3 has 14 residues. CDR3 sequence (DNA): TGTGCCAGCTCACCAAGGGGGGACCCAGGGGGACGCACCTTC. It codes for CASSPRGDPGGRTF.

This clonotype was counted between two and nine times. This chain links TRBV7-2 with TRBJ2-5, with D unclear. Trimming took off 2 bases at V and 5 bases at J, with 9 bases between the two ends. Germline V gene sequence: CDR1 SGHTA, CDR2 FQGNSA. The CDR3 consists of 13 residues. DNA for the CDR3: TGTGCCAGCAGCTTAAACTATCTGGAGACCCAGTACTTC. Amino acid sequence: CASSLNYLETQYF. Full variable domain (rest looked up from reference TRBV7-2 and TRBJ2-5): GAGVSQSPSNKVTEKGKDVELRCDPISGHTALYWYRQSLGQGLEFLIYFQGNSAPDKSGLPSDRFSAERTGGSVSTLTIQRTQQEDSAVYLCASSLNYLETQYFGPGTRLLVL.

This clonotype has just a few counts. The chain is built from TRBV4-1 and TRBJ2-3, with 9 positions matching TRBD2. Germline assignment: CDR1 MGHRA and CDR2 YSYEKL. The CDR3 extends over 15 amino acids. V was pared by 5 bases and J by 3 bases, with 6 bases of the junction left unmatched. CDR3 sequence reads: CASSDSGGRTDTQYF. CDR3 DNA: TGCGCCAGCAGCGATAGCGGGGGACGAACAGATACGCAGTATTTT.

The sample holds many counts of this clonotype. This rearrangement joins TRBV27 to TRBJ2-7, with unresolved D. CDR1 is MNHEY, CDR2 SMNVEV, per germline (reference sequence). The CDR3 is made up of 14 amino acids. Trimming pared 0 bases from V and 0 bases from J, leaving 6 bases between. The CDR3 loop reads CASSLSAGSYEQYF. Here the CDR3 DNA reads TGTGCCAGCAGTTTATCCGCCGGCTCCTACGAGCAGTACTTC.

This clonotype was found many times. An end of the junction differs from the germline gene, which may be a read error. The chain carries TRBV6-1 and TRBJ2-7; no clear D. This CDR3 has 15 residues. CDR1 and CDR2 (germline): MNHNS, SASEGT. The CDR3 sequence is CASSEATWVSYEQYF. The DNA of the CDR3 is TGTGCCAGCAGCGAAGCAACATGGGTCTCCTACGAGCAGTACTTC.

This clonotype has a handful of counts. V gene TRBV6-1 combines with J gene TRBJ2-2, with 10 bases lining up with TRBD2. The CDR3 extends over 15 amino acids. Trimming took 3 bases from V and 5 from J; bases not matched to a gene: 3. The V gene's germline CDR1 is MNHNS and CDR2 SASEGT. CDR3 bases: TGTGCCAGCAGTGATCTAGCGGGGGAAACCGGGGAGCTGTTTTTT. It is translated as CASSDLAGETGELFF.

This chain uses TRBV3-1 with TRBJ2-7; perhaps TRBD1 as D (6 bases). Per the germline V gene, CDR1 is LGHDT and CDR2 is YNNKEL (reference sequence). The CDR3 consists of 14 residues. Between the trimmed V and J ends, which lost 5 bases and 4 bases, there was a span of 15 bases. The DNA of the CDR3 is TGTGCCAGCAGCGTCCGACAGGACCATTACGAGCAGTACTTC. Translated, it gives CASSVRQDHYEQYF.

This clonotype was recorded at least ten times. The V call is TRBV11-2, the J call TRBJ2-5, with 9 bases aligning to TRBD2. V lost 6 bases and J lost 2; bases outside the gene matches: 4. The CDR3 contains 14 residues. Germline-derived CDR1 and CDR2 are SGHAT and FQNNGV. The CDR3 DNA reads TGTGCCAGCAGGCTAGCGGGGCAGCAAGAGACCCAGTACTTC. Its translation: CASRLAGQQETQYF.

This clonotype came up many times. CDR3 loop: CSARASDRRRGYTF. The CDR3 coding sequence is TGCAGTGCTAGGGCCTCGGACAGGCGAAGGGGCTACACCTTC. V usage is TRBV20-1 and J usage is TRBJ1-2, with 7 bases lining up with TRBD1. V was clipped by 3 bases and J by 8 bases; unmatched bases: 12. CDR3 length: 14 residues. CDR1 and CDR2 (germline): DFQATT, SNEGSKA (reference sequence).

This clonotype was seen ten or more times. J is TRBJ2-5 and V is TRBV6-2 or TRBV6-3, with 7 nucleotides matching TRBD2. Germline lookup yields CDR1 MNHEY and CDR2 SVGEGT. CDR3 length: 12 amino acids. The V gene end was trimmed by 5 bases and the J gene end by 5 bases; junction bases not matched to a gene: 2. CDR3 in amino acids: CASSPTSETQYF. The CDR3 DNA is TGTGCCAGCAGTCCGACTAGCGAGACCCAGTACTTC.